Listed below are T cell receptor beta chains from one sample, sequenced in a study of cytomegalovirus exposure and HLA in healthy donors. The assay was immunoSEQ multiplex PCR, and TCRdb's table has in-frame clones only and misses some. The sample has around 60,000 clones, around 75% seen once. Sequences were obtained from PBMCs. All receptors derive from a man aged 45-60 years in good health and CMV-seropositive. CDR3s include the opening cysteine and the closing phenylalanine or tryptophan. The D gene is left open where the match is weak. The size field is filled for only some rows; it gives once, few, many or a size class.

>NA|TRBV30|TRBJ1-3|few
TGTGCCTGGAACACAGGGCATGCTGGAAACACCATATATTTT
CAWNTGHAGNTIYF
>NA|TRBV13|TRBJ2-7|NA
TGTGCCAGCAGCCCGAGGAGCTCCTACGAGCAGTACTTC
CASSPRSSYEQYF
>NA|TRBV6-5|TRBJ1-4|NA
TGTGCCAGCAAGGAGGGGCCCGGTGAAAAACTGTTTTTT
CASKEGPGEKLFF
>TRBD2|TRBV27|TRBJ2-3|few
TGTGCCAGCAGTTTTGGACTAGCGGGCTGGGCTAGCACAGATACGCAGTATTTT
CASSFGLAGWASTDTQYF
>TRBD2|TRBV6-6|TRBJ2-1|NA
TGTGCCAGCAGTCCTACTAGCGGGGGGCTGAGCAATGAGCAGTTCTTC
CASSPTSGGLSNEQFF
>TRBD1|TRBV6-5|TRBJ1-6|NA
TGTGCCAGCAGTTTTCGACAGGGTTCTAATTCACCCCTCCACTTT
CASSFRQGSNSPLHF
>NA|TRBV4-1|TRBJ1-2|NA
TGCGCCAGCAGCCAAGGCCCTCGGGTTTACACCTTC
CASSQGPRVYTF
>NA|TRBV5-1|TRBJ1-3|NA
TGCGCCAGCAGCTTTTCCGGGACATCCGGAAACACCATATATTTT
CASSFSGTSGNTIYF
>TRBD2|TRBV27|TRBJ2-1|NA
TGTGCCAGCAGTCCCCGGACTAGCGGGGGGAACAATGAGCAGTTCTTC
CASSPRTSGGNNEQFF
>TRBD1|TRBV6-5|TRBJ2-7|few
TGTGCACGACAGGGTATCTACGAGCAGTACTTC
CARQGIYEQYF
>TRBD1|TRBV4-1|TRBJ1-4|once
TGCGCCAGCAGCCAGGACGGGACAGTCGAAAAACTGTTTTTT
CASSQDGTVEKLFF
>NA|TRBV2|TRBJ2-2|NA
TGTGCCAGCAACTTCCCAATCGGCGGGGAGCTGTTTTTT
CASNFPIGGELFF
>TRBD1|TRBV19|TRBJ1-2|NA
TGTGCCAGTAGAACGACAGGGCCCGGTGGCTACACCTTC
CASRTTGPGGYTF
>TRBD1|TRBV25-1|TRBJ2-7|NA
TGTGCCAGCACATGGGGGGACAGGGGGAGCGAGCAGTACTTC
CASTWGDRGSEQYF
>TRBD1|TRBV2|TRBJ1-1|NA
TGTGCCACCGGGACAGGGGTTTTGTACACTGAAGCTTTCTTT
CATGTGVLYTEAFF
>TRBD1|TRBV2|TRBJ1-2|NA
TGTGCCAGCAGCTCAGGGGGCTATGGCTACACCTTC
CASSSGGYGYTF
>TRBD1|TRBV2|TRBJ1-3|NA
TGTGCCAGCCAAGTTTCACAGGGGCACGCTGGAAACACCATATATTTT
CASQVSQGHAGNTIYF
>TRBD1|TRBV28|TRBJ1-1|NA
TGTGCCAGCAGTTTAGAAACAGGGGGCAGGACTGAAGCTTTCTTT
CASSLETGGRTEAFF
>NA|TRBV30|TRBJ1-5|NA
TGTGCCTGGAGTGCCGACATAAGTCAGCCCCAGCATTTT
CAWSADISQPQHF
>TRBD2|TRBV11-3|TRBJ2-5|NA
TGTGCCAGCTCCTTGGGACTACAAGAGACCCAGTACTTC
CASSLGLQETQYF
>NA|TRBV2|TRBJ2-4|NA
TGTGCCAGCAGCCCCACGGGAAGCGGGAACATTCAGTACTTC
CASSPTGSGNIQYF
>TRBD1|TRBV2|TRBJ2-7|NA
TGTGCCAGCAGACTACCCGCGACAGGGGGAACCTACGAGCAGTACTTC
CASRLPATGGTYEQYF
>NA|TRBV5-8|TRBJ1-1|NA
TGTGCCAGCAGCGCGGGGACGGGGAGAAACACTGAAGCTTTCTTT
CASSAGTGRNTEAFF
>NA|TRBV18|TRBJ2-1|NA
TGTGCCAGCTCACCACAAGTTGCGTCCTACAATGAGCAGTTCTTC
CASSPQVASYNEQFF
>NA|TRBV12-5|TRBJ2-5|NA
TGTGCTAGTGGTTTGGCAGGAGAGACCCAGTACTTC
CASGLAGETQYF
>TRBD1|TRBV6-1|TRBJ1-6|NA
TGTGCCAGCAGTAAGGACAGGGGGTATAATTCACCCCTCCACTTT
CASSKDRGYNSPLHF
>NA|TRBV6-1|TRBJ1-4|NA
TGTGCCAGCACCAACGCAGGGGATGAAAAACTGTTTTTT
CASTNAGDEKLFF
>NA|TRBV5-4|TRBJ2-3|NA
TGTGCCAGCAGCCTTCTAGCGTCAGATACGCAGTATTTT
CASSLLASDTQYF
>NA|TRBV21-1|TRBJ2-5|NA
TGTGCCAGCAGCAAAGAAGACACCTTCCAAGAGACCCAGTACTTC
CASSKEDTFQETQYF
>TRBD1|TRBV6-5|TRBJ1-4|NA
TGTGCCAGCAGAGCGGGGGACAGCTCTAATGAAAAACTGTTTTTT
CASRAGDSSNEKLFF
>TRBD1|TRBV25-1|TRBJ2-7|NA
TGTGCCAGCAGAGGACAGGGGGCGTCCTACGAGCAGTACTTC
CASRGQGASYEQYF
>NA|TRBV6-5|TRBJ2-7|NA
TGTGCCAGCAGTTACGACAACAGCTCCTACGAGCAGTACTTC
CASSYDNSSYEQYF
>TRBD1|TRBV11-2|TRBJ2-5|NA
TGTGCCAGCAGCTTAGTCGGCAGGGGGCTGACCCAGTACTTC
CASSLVGRGLTQYF
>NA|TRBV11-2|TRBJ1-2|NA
TGTGCCAGCGCAGAATCCGGGAGGGAAGGAGCCCCTGGCTACACCTTC
CASAESGREGAPGYTF